Included here is one TCR beta chain sequence, with context. The antigen is unknown. Trimming took 5 bases from V and 5 from J, leaving 12 bases between them. CDR3 length: 13 amino acids. Germline loops: CDR1 SEHNR, CDR2 FQNEAQ (reference sequence). The data were taken from a study of T-cell reconstitution after alpha-beta-depleted transplantation in children. Study outcomes and limitations: One year post-transplant, T-cell counts and diversity were largely derived from T cells produced anew.

A library of TCRbeta sequences, prepared with unique molecular identifiers, was generated. TCRdb re-analysed the PCR reads in MiXCR, keeping a single row per CDR3 protein. Seen here are around 270,000 distinct CDR3 sequences, nearly 8% observed once, and the top ten hold 9.1%. The sequenced sample was peripheral blood, obtained 360 days after TCRalphabeta/CD19-depleted stem cell transplant. This receptor was obtained from a female patient aged 2-9 years who had a stem cell transplant for Fanconi anemia, so the T cells may come from the graft donor. The chain links TRBV7-9 to TRBJ1-2; a possible D gene is TRBD1 (6 bases). In nucleotides, the CDR3 is TGTGCCAGCAGCGAACCCACAGGGTATGGCTACACCTTC. This codes for CASSEPTGYGYTF.